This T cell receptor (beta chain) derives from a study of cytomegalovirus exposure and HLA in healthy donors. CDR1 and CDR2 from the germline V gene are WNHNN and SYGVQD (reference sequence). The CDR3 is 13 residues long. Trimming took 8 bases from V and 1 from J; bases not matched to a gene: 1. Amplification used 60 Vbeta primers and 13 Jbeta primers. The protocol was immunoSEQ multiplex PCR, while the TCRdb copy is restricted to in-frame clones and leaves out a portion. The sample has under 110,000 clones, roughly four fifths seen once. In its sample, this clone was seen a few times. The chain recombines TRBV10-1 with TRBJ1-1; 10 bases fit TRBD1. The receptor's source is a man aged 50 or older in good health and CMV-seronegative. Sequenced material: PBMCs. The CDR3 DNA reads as TGCGCCAGCCGGGACAGGGGGAACACTGAAGCTTTCTTT. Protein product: CASRDRGNTEAFF.